This entry is about one T cell receptor beta chain. Its cognate antigen has yet to be identified. There are no base qualities to consult, and no much larger clone falls within one base. The sample comes from a study of molecular identifiers for immune sequencing clone quantification (dated by TCRdb to the late 2010s). Study-wide context: For a replicate experiment, RNA from around 20,000 or 100,000 naive CD8 T cells was divided into five aliquots, of which four were sequenced. CD8 T cells were used in a methods study to benchmark molecular-identifier clustering-based TCR repertoire sequencing (MIDCIRS) and TCR RNA copy counting. General study outcomes and caveats: Modeling estimated 3 to 3.5 recovered TCR RNA copies per cell, compared with about 10 by digital PCR, which implies roughly 30% capture efficiency. In CMV-specific effector cells, clones with more than 20 RNA copies contained over 97% of molecules, whereas in naive cells such clones contained under 1% of molecules. Even against a background of 850,000 to 1,000,000 naive CD8 T cells, spiked-in Jurkat TCR RNA amounting to a single cell's worth was reported to be detectable. Identical TCR molecules sharing a barcode could cause highly expanded clone sizes to be underestimated. Naive libraries contained spiked-in Jurkat TCR RNA (roughly ten copies' worth), which is not part of the donor repertoire. Without barcode sub-clustering, chimeric consensus sequences inflated TCR diversity; chimeras reached as high as 47%.

Library creation used PCR. The sequencing machine was an Illumina HiSeq 4000. Preparation of bulk TCR libraries followed a previously described approach, with the TCR primers listed in Table S5. Purification of total RNA was performed with the Qiagen AllPrep DNA/RNA kit. Before analysis, reads from multiple sequencing runs of the same library were pooled. Per the source publication's procedure: Reads were retained only if an exact TCR constant sequence was present, and the retained reads were trimmed to 150 nt and grouped according to their 12-nt molecular barcodes. Reads inside each barcode group were sub-clustered using a 15% Levenshtein threshold, and a quality-weighted consensus sequence was constructed for each RNA molecule. Non-functional sequences were filtered out, along with any lower-count sequence sitting one edit away from another sequence. Based on a fit of two negative binomial distributions, barcode sub-clusters having less than 20% of the maximum read count were discarded. Using fastp trimming at Q25 and MiXCR clonotype assembly, TCRdb reanalyzed the public sequencing data and kept in-frame beta chains. Merged by CDR3 protein, the rows form single entries marked with the most common genes and DNA. The authors' filters were not applied to this entry. The sample table shows 250,000 to 400,000 distinct CDR3 sequences, and about a fifth are seen once. The top ten constitute 0.75% to 0.85% of the sample.

Inclusive of the bounding cysteine and phenylalanine, the CDR3 is 13 residues long. CDR3 DNA only is kept here, 39 bases in frame from base 1. At the junction V is shortened by 3 bases and J by 3 bases, with 6 bases in between. Naive CD8 T cell libraries were made from about 20,000 to 1,000,000 sorted cells using 10%, 30% or 50% of purified RNA. Naive CD8 T cells, defined as CD8+CD4-CCR7+CD45RA+, were FACS-sorted into RLT Plus buffer on a BD FACSAria II. To test detection sensitivity, Jurkat RNA equivalent to roughly eleven TCR copies was spiked into samples of about 19,000-1,100,000 naive CD8 T cells. CD8 T cells were enriched with RosetteSep CD8+ T Cell Enrichment Cocktail and Ficoll-Paque, followed by ACK red cell lysis.

The rearranged chain carries TRBV12-3 or TRBV12-4 and TRBJ1-5; no D gene call is confident. The sequence derives from a human donor in good health. Some libraries in this study had Jurkat cell RNA spiked in. The sample taken for sequencing was naive CD8+ T cells from blood, with Jurkat cell RNA spiked in. The cell subset or site label for this specimen denotes: FACS-sorted CD8+CD4-CCR7+CD45RA+ naive T cells. CDR3 reads: CASSFSYNQPQHF. The DNA sequence reads TGTGCCAGCAGTTTTTCCTACAATCAGCCCCAGCATTTT.